This T cell receptor (beta chain) was captured by sequencing in a study of T cell responses to AZD1222 COVID-19 vaccine. Study outcomes and limitations: Spike-specific TCR breadth and depth both grew after two AZD1222 doses. White British people made up most donors, females outnumbered males, and clonal diversity was possibly underestimated.

Turning to this clone: Its antigen is undetermined.

Sequencing was performed with immunoSEQ multiplex PCR; in TCRdb, only in-frame clones are kept and a portion is missing. The table records about 190,000 clones, roughly 93% of them present only once. Germline V lookup: CDR1 SGHTS, CDR2 YDEGEE. The CDR3 is 18 residues long. Germline trimming cut 6 bases from V and 5 bases from J; bases unmatched to any gene: 19. The sequence was obtained from an adult in good health. The sample here was peripheral blood, taken on day 0 of AZD1222 vaccination. V is TRBV5-8 and J is TRBJ2-5; 10 bases align to TRBD2. DNA for the CDR3: TGTGCCAGCATCCCGAGGACTAGCGGAAAAGGGAAGAGGGAGACCCAGTACTTC. Its protein is CASIPRTSGKGKRETQYF. The whole variable domain, remainder taken from reference TRBV5-8 and TRBJ2-5, is EAGVTQSPTHLIKTRGQQATLRCSPISGHTSVYWYQQALGLGLQFLLWYDEGEERNRGNFPPRFSGRQFPNYSSELNVNALELEDSALYLCASIPRTSGKGKRETQYFGPGTRLLVL.